This T cell receptor (beta chain) was recorded in a study of T cells in localized non-small cell lung cancer (TCRdb year 2020). Study-level background: The study analyzed T cell repertoires of around 250 early-stage NSCLC patients, comparing tumors and uninvolved tumor-adjacent lungs. A mean age of approximately 70 years was recorded for the NSCLC patients, of whom 120 to 150 were male and 85 to 110 were female. The cohort comprised roughly 240 treatment-naïve NSCLC patients with resected, localized lung tumors. The paper's findings and limits, for the study overall: Uninvolved tumor-adjacent lung showed the highest T cell clonality, higher than tumor, which suggests more focused antigenic responses in the adjacent lung. Because multi-region sequencing of the tumors was not done, intratumor heterogeneity could not be ruled out. A median of around 57 of the top 100 tumor clones turned up in the paired uninvolved adjacent lung, and approximately 30 of those clones also ranked among the top 100 of that same adjacent lung. Longer overall survival was associated with higher T cell density in blood, whereas shorter survival was associated with higher clonality in adjacent lung. Because of the exploratory design, TCR variables were selected using unadjusted p-values without false-discovery rate correction.

The immunoSEQ Assay was used to sequence TCR beta CDR3 regions from DNA. The study's own analysis went as follows. To compute T cell density, TCR beta template counts were normalized to usable DNA, which was estimated by amplifying housekeeping genes. Richness was estimated with the preseqR package, extrapolating to 400,000 templates for PBMC samples and 120,000 templates for tissue samples. Clonality was calculated as one minus Pielou's evenness. Differential abundance testing on productive amino-acid clonotypes, with a minimum total count of 5 and an alpha of 0.1, was used to identify tissue-enriched TCRs. The Jaccard Index and the Morisita Overlap Index were used to quantify repertoire overlap between compartments. GLIPH clustered TCR beta CDR3s with public tetramer-defined viral CDR3s; viral motifs required at least three viral sequences plus V-gene enrichment. Sourced from immuneACCESS, this table was stored by TCRdb with only in-frame sequences that have V and J called. A share of the clones is absent; for the studies checked, an unresolved V gene accounts for under half, and the remainder has no known explanation. V and J calls and clone size come straight from that table; D and trimming were deduced from the DNA. Counted in this sample were around 50,000 clones; approximately 83% of them appeared once. The ten largest clones capture 20% of the sample.

The cysteine opens and the phenylalanine closes a CDR3 of 15 amino acids. The read is trimmed to its CDR3 DNA, 45 bases read in frame from base 1. CDR1 and CDR2 are read off the germline V gene as SGHAT and FQNNGV. V is shortened by 5 bases, J by 2 bases, and the region joining them spans 15 bases. Points on this clone: Its antigen has not been determined. No qualities accompany the bases; no much larger clone lies one base away.

At diagnosis, peripheral blood, uninvolved tumor-adjacent lung and tumor were collected and stored as a combination of fresh-frozen and FFPE material. Blood samples were analyzed as peripheral blood mononuclear cells for TCR repertoire profiling. Rearrangement joined TRBV11-2 to TRBJ1-1; TRBD1 is a weak D gene call, 5 bases matching. Sequencing used peripheral blood, obtained before any cancer treatment. The TCR was taken from a female donor aged 60 or older with stage II squamous cell lung carcinoma. The CDR3 region has the sequence CASSPTDRGNTEAFF. The bases are TGTGCCAGCAGCCCAACCGACAGAGGCAACACTGAAGCTTTCTTT.